The entry below describes one TCR beta chain. Its antigen is not identified. The sample comes from a study of T cells in localized non-small cell lung cancer. The study, taken as a whole, reports: A median approximately 57 of the top 100 tumor clones appeared in adjacent lung. Elevated blood T cell density was associated with longer overall survival.

Assay used: immunoSEQ multiplex PCR; TCRdb lists only in-frame clones, some missing. Found here are under 55,000 clones, 90% to 95% of them singletons; the top ten hold more than 9%. V shed 3 bases, J shed 7 bases, and the junction held 5 bases outside the gene matches. Germline-derived CDR1 and CDR2 are MNHEY and SMNVEV (reference sequence). This CDR3 spans 14 amino acids. The origin of this receptor is a woman aged 40-75 years with stage II lung adenocarcinoma. The J gene is TRBJ2-3, the V gene TRBV27; TRBD1 aligns across 9 bases. The sequenced sample was PBMCs, obtained before any cancer treatment. The CDR3 DNA is TGTGCCAGCAGTTTTAGGACAGGGGATCATACGCAGTATTTT. Protein: CASSFRTGDHTQYF.